This paragraph reports one TCR beta chain. This clone is labeled large (0.1 to 1%). The clone's antigen remains unknown. Nothing much larger sits one base from this clone, and base qualities are not available. The sample carries other DNA sequences with the same CDR3. The cohort was made up of about 40 patients with surgically resected non-small-cell lung cancer, each of whom had both a primary tumor specimen and a brain metastasis specimen. The tumor specimens used were formalin-fixed, paraffin-embedded tissues taken from archives. Inclusive of the bounding cysteine and phenylalanine, the CDR3 is 15 residues long. The entry retains the CDR3 DNA only, 45 bases that are in frame from base 1. The germline V gene (reference sequence) gives CDR1 as SGHNT and CDR2 as YYREEE. Trimming takes 3 bases from V and 8 bases from J, and the germline ends sit 18 bases apart. The library was prepared using the immunoSEQ multiplex PCR assay. Alongside a 770-gene immune expression panel, the team sequenced the T-cell receptor beta chain repertoire. The immuneACCESS repertoire file appears here via TCRdb, limited to in-frame rearrangements. These files lack a portion of the clones; in checked studies, under half of the deficit traces to unresolved V genes, and the cause of the others is not known. In all, the sample holds more than 3,500 clones, and 80% to 90% of those were seen once. 5% to 7.5% of the sample rests with the top ten.

This sample is drawn from a study of brain metastases from non-small cell lung cancer (dated by TCRdb to between 2018 and 2021). Concerning the study at large: The study profiled the immune microenvironment of paired resected primary tumors and brain metastases from non-small-cell lung cancer patients.

Results the study describes overall, beyond this receptor: T-cell clones were apparently expanded in 64% of brain metastases relative to the matched primary tumors. Paired brain metastases and primary tumors largely shared TCR repertoires, although T-cell densities in the metastases were sparse. T-cell infiltration was lower in brain metastases than in primary tumors (P < 0.001).

Rearrangement joined TRBV5-4 to TRBJ2-1, with the D segment identity uncertain. Sequenced material: primary lung tumor tissue. The cell subset or site label, as the study defines it: primary lung tumor paired with brain metastasis. This clonotype was obtained from a donor older than 35 with non-small cell lung cancer. Read as DNA, the sequence is TGTGCCAGCAGCTCCAGCGATCTTCTTACGGATGAGCAGTTCTTC. Protein translation: CASSSSDLLTDEQFF. With all but the CDR3 taken from the reference TRBV5-4 and TRBJ2-1 genes, the full variable domain is: ETGVTQSPTHLIKTRGQQVTLRCSSQSGHNTVSWYQQALGQGPQFIFQYYREEENGRGNFPPRFSGLQFPNYSSELNVNALELDDSALYLCASSSSDLLTDEQFFGPGTRLTVL.